This T cell receptor beta chain was observed in a study of T cells in Graves' hyperthyroidism and ophthalmopathy. Study-wide results and limits: Most thyroid-expanded clonotypes above 0.001 were also found in blood. Median prediction lead before ophthalmopathy onset was 6 to 8 months with the model. Ophthalmopathy cases were set apart from stable hyperthyroidism by a 13 V-J model.

This clonotype was seen only a few times. Its antigen is as yet unknown. A read error may explain this, as a much larger clone is one base away. The PBMCs were taken from about 10 ml of fresh peripheral blood. Amplification of TCR beta CDR3 regions used RNA as the template. First-round RT-PCR targeting the TCR CDR3 was performed with the HTBI primer set. TCRdb itself ran the multiplex PCR reads through MiXCR, one entry per CDR3 protein. The sample lists roughly 250,000 distinct CDR3 sequences; roughly 17% were seen once. The CDR3 totals 15 residues. Germline assignment: CDR1 MNHEY and CDR2 SVGAGI. The sequence was obtained from a young woman with Graves' ophthalmopathy. Sequenced material: blood. The V call is TRBV6-5, the J call TRBJ1-6; D possibly corresponds to TRBD1 (5 bases). The CDR3 DNA follows: TGTGCCAGCAGTTTCAGTCCAGGGACTAATTCACCCTTCCACTTT. Protein: CASSFSPGTNSPFHF.